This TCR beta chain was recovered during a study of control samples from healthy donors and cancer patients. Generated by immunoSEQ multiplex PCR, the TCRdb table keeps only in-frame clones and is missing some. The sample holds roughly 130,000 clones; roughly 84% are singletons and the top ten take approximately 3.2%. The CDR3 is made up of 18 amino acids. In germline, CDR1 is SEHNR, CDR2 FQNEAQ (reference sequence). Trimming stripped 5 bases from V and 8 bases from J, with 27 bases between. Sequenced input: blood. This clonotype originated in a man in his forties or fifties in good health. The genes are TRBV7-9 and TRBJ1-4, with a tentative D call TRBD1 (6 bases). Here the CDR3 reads CASSQTGVNSPGQEKLFF. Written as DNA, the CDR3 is TGTGCCAGCAGCCAGACGGGTGTTAACTCCCCGGGACAAGAAAAACTGTTTTTT.